Reported below is one T cell receptor (beta chain). The CDR3 is 12 amino acids. The V end lost 5 bases, the J end lost 5 bases, and 8 bases lay between the germline ends. Germline CDR1 and CDR2: SGDLS and YYNGEE. This entry comes from a study of CD8 T cells in Susac syndrome. Random hexamers primed reverse transcription of roughly 0.5 to 1 ug RNA. Amplification of TCR beta CDR3 across 54 Vbeta and 13 Jbeta was performed with immunoSEQ multiplex PCR. Each CDR3 protein is one row after TCRdb ran MiXCR on the immunoSEQ multiplex PCR reads. The sample lists roughly 200,000 distinct CDR3 sequences, 95% seen once, with about 0.16% in the top ten. CD8+ and CD4+ T cells circulating in blood were sequenced for TCR beta. Stable or active relapsing-remitting multiple sclerosis, untreated and meeting revised McDonald criteria, defined the controls. Bulk CD8+ and CD4+ cells came from magnetic negative isolation; CD8+ TEMRA by FACS.

The receptor's source is a human donor with multiple sclerosis. The rearrangement joins TRBV9 to TRBJ2-1; D not certain. The source material was CD8+ T cells from PBMCs. The CDR3 loop is CASSENDNEQFF. The CDR3 nucleotides are TGTGCCAGCAGTGAAAATGACAATGAGCAGTTCTTC.